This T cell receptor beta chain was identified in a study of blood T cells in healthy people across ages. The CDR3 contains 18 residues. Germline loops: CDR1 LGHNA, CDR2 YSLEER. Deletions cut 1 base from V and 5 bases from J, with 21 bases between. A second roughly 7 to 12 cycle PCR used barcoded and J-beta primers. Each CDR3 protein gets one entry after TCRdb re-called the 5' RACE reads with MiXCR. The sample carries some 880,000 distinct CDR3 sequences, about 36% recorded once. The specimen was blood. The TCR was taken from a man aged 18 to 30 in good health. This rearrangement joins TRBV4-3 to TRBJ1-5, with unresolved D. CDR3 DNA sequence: TGCGCCAGCAGCCAAGGTCTTACAGCCGGGTATCGTTATCAGCCCCAGCATTTT. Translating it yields CASSQGLTAGYRYQPQHF.